This T cell receptor (beta chain) comes out of a study of neurological immune-mediated disorders. TCRdb reanalysed the 5' RACE reads using MiXCR and keeps one entry per CDR3 protein. The top ten hold 5.2% of the sample, which has 65,000 to 85,000 distinct CDR3 sequences, roughly 3.1% seen once. The length of the CDR3 is 15 residues. Germline V lookup: CDR1 SGHKS, CDR2 YYEKEE (reference sequence). The J segment lost 4 bases and the V segment lost 0 bases, leaving 3 bases of the junction unmatched. The V and J genes are TRBV5-5 and TRBJ2-1, with 8 bases lining up with TRBD2. Sequenced sample: PBMCs. This TCR was recovered from a woman aged 45 to 65 with multiple sclerosis. CDR3 in DNA: TGTGCCAGCAGCTTGGTAACTAGCGGTTACAATGAGCAGTTCTTC. This translates into CASSLVTSGYNEQFF.